A single sample is the source of the 5 T cell receptor beta chains below, sequenced in a study of regulatory T cells in long-lasting Graves disease. CDR3-region Arm-PCR and iRepertoire HTBI primers produced the TCR beta libraries. One entry per CDR3 protein, called by TCRdb with MiXCR from the multiplex PCR reads. The table has fewer than 600,000 distinct CDR3 sequences, about 20% seen once; the top ten hold about 12%. Regarding time point: persistent/refractory GD, antithyroid drugs over 5 years with positive TRAb. Construction of the TCR library relied on RNA isolated from PBMCs. Source: peripheral blood mononuclear cells (PBMCs), taken when the disease was refractory, from a patient treated with antithyroid drugs. The receptors here all came from a female donor with Graves disease.

This clonotype was counted at least ten times. The genes are TRBV7-2 and TRBJ2-7; possibly TRBD1 for D (5 bases). CDR3 length: 15 amino acids. V was trimmed by 1 base and J by 0 bases, leaving 10 bases between them. The germline CDR1 and CDR2 sequences are SGHTA and FQGNSA. The CDR3 region is CASSLGGPSSYEQYF. In nucleotides, the CDR3 is TGTGCCAGCAGCTTAGGGGGCCCGAGCTCCTACGAGCAGTACTTC.

The genes are TRBV28 and TRBJ2-1; TRBD2 agrees at 13 bases. CDR1 MDHEN and CDR2 SYDVKM come from the germline V gene. V gave up 5 bases and J gave up 7 bases; unmatched junction bases: 11. The CDR3 length is 17 residues. CDR3 DNA sequence: TGTGCCAGCAGTCCAGACCCGGGACTAGCGGGATCGAATGAGCAGTTCTTC. This translates into CASSPDPGLAGSNEQFF.

This clonotype was counted many times. The chain employs TRBV11-2 and TRBJ1-2, with D tentatively TRBD1 (6 bases). From germline, CDR1 is SGHAT and CDR2 FQNNGV. CDR3 size: 15 residues. Trimming removed 4 bases at V and 2 bases at J, with 14 bases between. CDR3 nucleotides: TGTGCCAGCAGCTACAGGGAAAACGTAAACTATGGCTACACCTTC. Protein: CASSYRENVNYGYTF.

Note on this clonotype: A much larger clone lies a single base off, so this may be a read error. The chain joins TRBV12-3 or TRBV12-4 to TRBJ2-7, with TRBD1 matching over 7 bases. This CDR3 region has 14 residues. The V and J ends lost 5 bases and 0 bases, in that order; junction bases with no gene match: 4. CDR3 amino acids: CASSPGQNSYEQYF. Here the CDR3 DNA reads TGTGCCAGCAGTCCGGGACAGAACTCCTACGAGCAGTACTTC.

The table lists this clonotype with a few counts. The genes are TRBV20-1 and TRBJ2-5; 7 bases are shared with TRBD2. The CDR3 runs 16 residues. CDR1 DFQATT and CDR2 SNEGSKA come from the germline V gene (reference sequence). Losses at the gene ends were 2 bases for V and 5 bases for J; bases not matched to a gene: 14. The CDR3 sequence: CSARPPPGGHGETQYF. Written as DNA, the CDR3 is TGCAGTGCTAGACCCCCCCCGGGAGGACACGGGGAGACCCAGTACTTC.